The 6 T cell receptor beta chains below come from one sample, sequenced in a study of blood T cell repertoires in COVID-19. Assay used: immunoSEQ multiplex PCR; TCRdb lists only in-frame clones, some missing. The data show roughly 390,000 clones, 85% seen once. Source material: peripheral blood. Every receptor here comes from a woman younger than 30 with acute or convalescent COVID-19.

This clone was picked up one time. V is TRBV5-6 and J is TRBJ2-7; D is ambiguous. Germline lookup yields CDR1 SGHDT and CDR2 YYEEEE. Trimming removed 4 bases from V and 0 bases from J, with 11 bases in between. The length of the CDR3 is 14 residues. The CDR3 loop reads CASSMTERSYEQYF. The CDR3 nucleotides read TGTGCCAGCAGCATGACCGAGCGCTCCTACGAGCAGTACTTC.

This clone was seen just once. The DNA for the CDR3 is TGTGCCAGTGTTGGAGCGCCTGGAAACACCATATATTTT. Its translation: CASVGAPGNTIYF. J is TRBJ1-3 and V is TRBV19, with unresolved D. Trimming pared 8 bases from V and 2 bases from J, leaving 10 bases between. The length of the CDR3 is 13 residues. CDR1 and CDR2 (germline): LNHDA, SQIVND (reference sequence). Filled out from reference TRBV19 and TRBJ1-3, the complete variable domain reads DGGITQSPKYLFRKEGQNVTLSCEQNLNHDAMYWYRQDPGQGLRLIYYSQIVNDFQKGDIAEGYSVSREKKESFPLTVTSAQKNPTAFYLCASVGAPGNTIYFGEGSWLTVV.

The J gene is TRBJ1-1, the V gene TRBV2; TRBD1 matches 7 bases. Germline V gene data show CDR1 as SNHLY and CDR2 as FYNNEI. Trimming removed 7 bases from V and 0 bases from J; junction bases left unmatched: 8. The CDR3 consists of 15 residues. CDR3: CASMGVGGLNTEAFF. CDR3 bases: TGTGCCAGCATGGGGGTAGGGGGCCTGAACACTGAAGCTTTCTTT.

In DNA form, the CDR3 reads TGTGCCACATCGGGACAGGGGGTGACCGGGGAGCTGTTTTTT. This translates into CATSGQGVTGELFF. V and J are TRBV10-3 and TRBJ2-2, with TRBD1 matching over 11 bases. The germline V gene has CDR1 ENHRY and CDR2 SYGVKD. The CDR3 runs to 14 residues. V dropped 10 bases and J dropped 5; count of bases not matched to a gene: 6.

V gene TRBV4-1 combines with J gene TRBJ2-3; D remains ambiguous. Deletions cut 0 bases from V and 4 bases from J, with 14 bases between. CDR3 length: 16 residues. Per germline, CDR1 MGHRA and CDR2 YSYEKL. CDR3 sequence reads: CASSQDSLAPSDTQYF. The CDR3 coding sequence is TGCGCCAGCAGCCAAGATTCATTAGCCCCCTCAGATACGCAGTATTTT.

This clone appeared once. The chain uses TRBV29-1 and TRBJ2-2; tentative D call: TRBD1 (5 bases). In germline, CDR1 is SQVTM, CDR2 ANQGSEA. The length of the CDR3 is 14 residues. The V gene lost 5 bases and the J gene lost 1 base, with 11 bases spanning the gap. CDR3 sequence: CSVLQEKNTGELFF. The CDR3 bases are TGCAGCGTTCTACAGGAGAAGAACACCGGGGAGCTGTTTTTT.